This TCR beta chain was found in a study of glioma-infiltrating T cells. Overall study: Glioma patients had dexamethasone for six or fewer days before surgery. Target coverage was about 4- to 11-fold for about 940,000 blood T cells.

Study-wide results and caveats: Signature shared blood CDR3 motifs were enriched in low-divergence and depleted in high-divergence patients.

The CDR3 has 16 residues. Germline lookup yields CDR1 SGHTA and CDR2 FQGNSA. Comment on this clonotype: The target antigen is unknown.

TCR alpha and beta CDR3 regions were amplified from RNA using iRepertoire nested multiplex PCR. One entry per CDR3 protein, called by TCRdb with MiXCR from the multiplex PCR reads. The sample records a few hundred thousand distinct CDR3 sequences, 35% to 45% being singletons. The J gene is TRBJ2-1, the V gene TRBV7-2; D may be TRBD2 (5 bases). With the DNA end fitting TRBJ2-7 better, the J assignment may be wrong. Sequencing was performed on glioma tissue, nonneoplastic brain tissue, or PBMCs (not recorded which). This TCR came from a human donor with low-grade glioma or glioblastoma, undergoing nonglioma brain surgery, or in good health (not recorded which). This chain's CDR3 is CASRPQRALRANEQYF. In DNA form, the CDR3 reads TGTGCCAGCAGGCCACAGAGGGCTCTTCGGGCCAATGAGCAGTACTTC.